This TCR beta chain was sequenced in a study of T cell repertoires in cytomegalovirus infection. In the study overall: Public TCR beta signatures provided an indication of both CMV infection and a matching HLA type. Study-level results: HLA-C-restricted CMV-specific TCR beta clonotypes prevailed in the ex vivo response. Summed public TCR beta family frequency identified CMV carriers bearing the relevant HLA.

About this clonotype: The antigen remains unidentified.

V gave up 6 bases and J gave up 8 bases, with 19 bases separating them. The CDR3 contains 14 residues. The germline CDR1 and CDR2 sequences are ENHRY and SYGVKD. TCRdb used MiXCR to reprocess the reads, holding one entry per CDR3 protein. In the table there are approximately 750,000 distinct CDR3 sequences, roughly 35% of which are singletons. The sample comprised PBMCs. The receptor comes from a human donor in good health (CMV status not recorded). Some clones in this sample may be carry-over from other donors' samples. This chain joins TRBV10-3 and TRBJ1-2; D ambiguous. CDR3 DNA: TGTGCCATCAGCCCTGGAGTCCTATCGGGGGGCTACACCTTC. This codes for CAISPGVLSGGYTF.